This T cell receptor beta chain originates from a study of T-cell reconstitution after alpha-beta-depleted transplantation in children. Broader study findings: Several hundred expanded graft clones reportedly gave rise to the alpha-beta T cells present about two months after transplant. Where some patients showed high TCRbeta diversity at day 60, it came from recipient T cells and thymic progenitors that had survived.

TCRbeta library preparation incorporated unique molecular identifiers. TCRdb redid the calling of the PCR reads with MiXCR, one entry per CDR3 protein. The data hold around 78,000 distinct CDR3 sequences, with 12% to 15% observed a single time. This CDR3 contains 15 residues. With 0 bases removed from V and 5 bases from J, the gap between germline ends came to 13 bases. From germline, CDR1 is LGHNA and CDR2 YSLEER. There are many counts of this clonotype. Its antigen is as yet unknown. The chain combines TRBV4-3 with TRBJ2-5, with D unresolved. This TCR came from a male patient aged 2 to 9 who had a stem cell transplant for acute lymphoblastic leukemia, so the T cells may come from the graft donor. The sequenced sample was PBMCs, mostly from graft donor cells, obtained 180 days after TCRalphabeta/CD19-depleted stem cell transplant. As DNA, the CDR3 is TGCGCCAGCAGCCAAGACGGTAGGGCGGAGGAGACCCAGTACTTC. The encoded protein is CASSQDGRAEETQYF.